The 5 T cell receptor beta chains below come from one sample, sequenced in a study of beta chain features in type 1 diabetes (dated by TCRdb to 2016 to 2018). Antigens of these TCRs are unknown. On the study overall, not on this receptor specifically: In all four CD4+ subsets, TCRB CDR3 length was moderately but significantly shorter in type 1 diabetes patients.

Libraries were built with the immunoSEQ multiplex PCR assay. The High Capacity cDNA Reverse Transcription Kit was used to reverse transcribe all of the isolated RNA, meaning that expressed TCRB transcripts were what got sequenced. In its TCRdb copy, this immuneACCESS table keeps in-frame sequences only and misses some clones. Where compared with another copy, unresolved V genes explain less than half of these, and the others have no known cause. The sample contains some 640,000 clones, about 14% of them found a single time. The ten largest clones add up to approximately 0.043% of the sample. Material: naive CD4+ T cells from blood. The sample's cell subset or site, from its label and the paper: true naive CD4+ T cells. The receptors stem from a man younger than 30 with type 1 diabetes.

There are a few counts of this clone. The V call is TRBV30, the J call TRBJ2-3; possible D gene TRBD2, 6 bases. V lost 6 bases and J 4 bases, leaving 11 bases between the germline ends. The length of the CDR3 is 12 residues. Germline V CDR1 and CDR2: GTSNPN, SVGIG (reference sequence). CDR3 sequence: CACSSGADTQYF. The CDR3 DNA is TGTGCCTGTTCCTCGGGAGCAGATACGCAGTATTTT.

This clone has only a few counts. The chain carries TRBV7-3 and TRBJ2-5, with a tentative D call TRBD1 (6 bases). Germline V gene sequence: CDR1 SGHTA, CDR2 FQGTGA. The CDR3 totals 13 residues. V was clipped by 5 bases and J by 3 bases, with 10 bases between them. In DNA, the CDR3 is TGTGCCAGCAGCACAGGGCGCGAAGAGACCCAGTACTTC. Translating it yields CASSTGREETQYF.

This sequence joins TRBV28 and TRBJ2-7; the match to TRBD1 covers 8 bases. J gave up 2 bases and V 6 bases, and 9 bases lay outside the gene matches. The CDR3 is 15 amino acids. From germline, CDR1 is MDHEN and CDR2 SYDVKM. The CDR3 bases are TGTGCCAGCAGCCGCCCCGGGACAGGCACCTACGAGCAGTACTTC. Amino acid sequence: CASSRPGTGTYEQYF.

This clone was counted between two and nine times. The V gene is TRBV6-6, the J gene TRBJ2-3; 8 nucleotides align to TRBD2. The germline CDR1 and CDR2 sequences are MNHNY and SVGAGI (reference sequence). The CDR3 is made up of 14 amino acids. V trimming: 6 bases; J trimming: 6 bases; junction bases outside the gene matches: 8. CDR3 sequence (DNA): TGTGCCAGCAGAACGGGGGGGCCGTTGGATACGCAGTATTTT. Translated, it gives CASRTGGPLDTQYF.

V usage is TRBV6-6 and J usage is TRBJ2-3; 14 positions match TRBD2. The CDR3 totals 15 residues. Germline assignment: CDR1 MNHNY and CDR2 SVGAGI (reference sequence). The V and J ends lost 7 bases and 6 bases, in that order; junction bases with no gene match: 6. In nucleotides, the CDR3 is TGTGCCAGCATGGGGACTAGCGGGAGAGGGGATACGCAGTATTTT. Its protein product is CASMGTSGRGDTQYF.